A single sample is the source of the 15 T cell receptor beta chains below, sequenced in a study of blood T cell repertoires in COVID-19 (TCRdb year 2020). Preparation of the library involved the immunoSEQ multiplex PCR assay. The source is immuneACCESS, and TCRdb retained only in-frame sequences with V and J called. Part of the clones is not carried over; for the studies checked, unresolved V genes explain less than half of this, and the remainder is unexplained. The sample profile shows approximately 150,000 clones; just under 85% of them were found once. The ten largest clones take up roughly 8.4% of the sample. The material sequenced was peripheral blood. The receptor source for this set is a woman at least 80 years old with COVID-19, enrolled during active disease.

The V gene is TRBV6-2 or TRBV6-3, the J gene TRBJ1-1, with D possibly matching TRBD1 (6 bases). CDR1 and CDR2 (germline): MNHEY, SVGEGT. V was pared by 5 bases and J by 0 bases, with 10 bases between. CDR3 size: 14 residues. The CDR3 sequence: CASSTRQVNTEAFF. CDR3 nucleotides: TGTGCCAGCAGTACCCGACAGGTGAACACTGAAGCTTTCTTT.

The chain has TRBV12-3 or TRBV12-4 and TRBJ1-2, with D hard to call. V dropped 1 base and J dropped 10 bases, with 10 bases sitting between them. The CDR3 runs 12 residues. CDR3 coding DNA: TGTGCCAGCAGTTTAGTGGCGGGTTTCTACACCTTC. Protein product: CASSLVAGFYTF.

The chain links TRBV18 to TRBJ1-1, with D perhaps TRBD1 (6 bases). V shed 8 bases and J shed 8 bases, with 15 bases lying between them. The CDR3 covers 12 residues. Germline V lookup: CDR1 KGHSH, CDR2 LQKENI. The CDR3 nucleotides read TGTGCCAGCAATAGGGGGGGACCAGAAGCTTTCTTT. As protein: CASNRGGPEAFF.

The chain joins TRBV4-1 to TRBJ2-3; D uncertain. The CDR3 contains 13 residues. V was pared by 0 bases and J by 6 bases, with 7 bases between. The V gene's germline CDR1 is MGHRA and CDR2 YSYEKL. The CDR3 DNA sequence: TGCGCCAGCAGCCAAGATTCCGGTGATACGCAGTATTTT. Protein sequence: CASSQDSGDTQYF.

The chain has TRBV2 and TRBJ1-1; D is possibly TRBD1 (6 bases). The V end lost 8 bases, the J end lost 2 bases, and 12 bases lay between the germline ends. The CDR3 length is 13 residues. Germline V CDR1 and CDR2: SNHLY, FYNNEI. Here the CDR3 reads CASQRTDNTEAFF. The CDR3 DNA is TGTGCCAGCCAACGGACAGACAACACTGAAGCTTTCTTT.

This rearrangement joins TRBV28 to TRBJ1-2, with 9 nucleotides matching TRBD1. The CDR3 runs 15 residues. CDR1 is MDHEN and CDR2 is SYDVKM in the germline V gene. V trimming: 5 bases; J trimming: 11 bases; junction bases outside the gene matches: 15. CDR3 amino acids: CASSGRDRVRVGYTF. The CDR3 DNA follows: TGTGCCAGCAGTGGCCGGGACAGGGTGAGAGTAGGTTACACCTTC.

This chain links TRBV3-1 (or the pseudogene TRBV3-2) with TRBJ2-3; TRBD1 matches 7 bases. The CDR3 is 14 residues long. Germline V lookup: CDR1 LGHDT, CDR2 YNNKEL (reference sequence). The trim removed 5 bases at V and 2 bases at J, leaving 4 bases unmatched. CDR3 amino acids: CASSEDRNTDTQYF. In nucleotides, the CDR3 is TGTGCCAGCAGCGAGGACAGGAACACAGATACGCAGTATTTT.

The chain combines TRBV19 with TRBJ1-1, with 7 bases identical to TRBD1. The germline CDR1 and CDR2 sequences are LNHDA and SQIVND (reference sequence). J was trimmed by 1 base and V by 4 bases; bases with no gene match: 6. The CDR3 sequence is 15 residues long. The CDR3 nucleotides read TGTGCCAGTAGTACTAGAACAGGGGAGAACACTGAAGCTTTCTTT. Translated: CASSTRTGENTEAFF.

The chain links TRBV29-1 to TRBJ2-1, with 15 positions matching TRBD2. CDR3 length: 17 amino acids. CDR1 is SQVTM and CDR2 is ANQGSEA in the germline V gene. Trimming took 4 bases from V and 0 from J; bases not matched to a gene: 4. CDR3 protein: CSVVGLAGGHSYNEQFF. In nucleotides, the CDR3 is TGCAGCGTTGTGGGACTAGCGGGGGGCCACTCCTACAATGAGCAGTTCTTC.

The chain carries TRBV2 and TRBJ1-3; D not certain. V shed 6 bases and J shed 0 bases, with 9 bases lying between them. The CDR3 loop spans 14 amino acids. Germline CDR1 reads SNHLY; CDR2 reads FYNNEI. CDR3 protein: CASRQTLSGNTIYF. In DNA, the CDR3 is TGTGCCAGCAGACAGACACTCTCTGGAAACACCATATATTTT.

The chain carries TRBV6-5 and TRBJ2-3; 9 positions match TRBD2. J was trimmed by 5 bases and V by 6 bases; bases with no gene match: 6. In germline, CDR1 is MNHEY, CDR2 SVGAGI. The CDR3 spans 14 residues. In DNA, the CDR3 is TGTGCCAGCAGCCCGGGACTAGCTGTAGATACGCAGTATTTT. Translated: CASSPGLAVDTQYF.

The chain combines TRBV29-1 with TRBJ2-5; D possibly corresponds to TRBD1 (5 bases). The V end lost 3 bases, the J end lost 5 bases, and 10 bases lay between the germline ends. This CDR3 is built from 12 residues. The V gene's germline CDR1 is SQVTM and CDR2 ANQGSEA. CDR3 coding DNA: TGCAGCGTTGATACACCAGGGGAGACCCAGTACTTC. Translated, it gives CSVDTPGETQYF.

The chain recombines TRBV11-2 with TRBJ2-7; weak D call: TRBD1 (6 bases). The germline V gene encodes CDR1 SGHAT and CDR2 FQNNGV. Trimming left V 8 bases short and J 3 bases short, with 14 bases between. There are 13 residues in the CDR3. The CDR3 is CASRRRDIYEQYF. The CDR3 DNA reads TGTGCCAGCCGACGTAGGGACATCTACGAGCAGTACTTC.

In DNA, the CDR3 is TGTGCCAGCAGTGACCGGCGGGACTTAGAAGGCAATCAGCCCCAGCATTTT. Its translation is CASSDRRDLEGNQPQHF. The chain uses TRBV28 and TRBJ1-5, with D tentatively TRBD1 (5 bases). The CDR3 spans 17 residues. Deletions cut 5 bases from V and 2 bases from J, with 19 bases between. Germline-derived CDR1 and CDR2 are MDHEN and SYDVKM.

The V call is TRBV7-2, the J call TRBJ2-1, with TRBD2 matching 7 bases. Losses at the gene ends were 3 bases for V and 6 bases for J; bases not matched to a gene: 2. There are 13 residues in the CDR3. Germline V gene sequence: CDR1 SGHTA, CDR2 FQGNSA. The CDR3 here is CASSFVAGNEQFF. The CDR3, as DNA: TGTGCCAGCAGCTTCGTAGCGGGCAATGAGCAGTTCTTC.